Sequencing of this T cell receptor (beta chain) was carried out in a study of neurological immune-mediated disorders. Sorted libraries were made with about a million CD4+ or CD8+ T cells. Whole-study findings and limits: Across subjects, no CDR3 amino acid sequence appeared in expanded clones of more than one subject, a finding that suggested private repertoires in all groups. HTLV-1-associated myelopathy showed the most TCR clonal expansion; multiple sclerosis the least, below healthy controls.

The cDNA was generated through 5'RACE incorporating 10-nucleotide random UMIs. TCRdb re-derived calls from the 5' RACE reads in MiXCR, one entry per CDR3 protein. The table lists 35,000 to 40,000 distinct CDR3 sequences, approximately 10% of them singletons, with less than 5% in the top ten. Germline CDR1 LNHDA, CDR2 SQIVND (reference sequence). Trimming left V 8 bases short and J 4 bases short, with 11 bases between. There are 12 residues in the CDR3. A note on this clonotype: The antigen is unknown.

This clonotype was obtained from a woman aged 30 to 39 with HTLV-1-associated myelopathy (HAM/TSP). The sample taken for sequencing was CD4+ T cells from blood. This chain links TRBV19 with TRBJ1-1; perhaps TRBD1 as D (6 bases). CDR3 bases: TGTGCCAGTGGTTGGGGGCCCACTGAAGCTTTCTTT. This translates into CASGWGPTEAFF.